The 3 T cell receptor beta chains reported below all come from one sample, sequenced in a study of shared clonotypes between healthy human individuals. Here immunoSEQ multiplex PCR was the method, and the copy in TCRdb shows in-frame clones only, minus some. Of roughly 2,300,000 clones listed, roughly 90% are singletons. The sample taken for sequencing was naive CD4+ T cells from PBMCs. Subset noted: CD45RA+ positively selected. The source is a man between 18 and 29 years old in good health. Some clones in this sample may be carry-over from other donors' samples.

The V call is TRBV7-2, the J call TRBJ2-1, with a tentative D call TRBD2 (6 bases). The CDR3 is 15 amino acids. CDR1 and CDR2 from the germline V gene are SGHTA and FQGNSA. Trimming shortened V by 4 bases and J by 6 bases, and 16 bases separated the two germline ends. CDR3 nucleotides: TGTGCCAGCAGCTCGGGACGTGCGGGACGCAATGAGCAGTTCTTC. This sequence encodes CASSSGRAGRNEQFF. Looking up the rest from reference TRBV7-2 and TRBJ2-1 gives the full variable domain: GAGVSQSPSNKVTEKGKDVELRCDPISGHTALYWYRQSLGQGLEFLIYFQGNSAPDKSGLPSDRFSAERTGGSVSTLTIQRTQQEDSAVYLCASSSGRAGRNEQFFGPGTRLTVL.

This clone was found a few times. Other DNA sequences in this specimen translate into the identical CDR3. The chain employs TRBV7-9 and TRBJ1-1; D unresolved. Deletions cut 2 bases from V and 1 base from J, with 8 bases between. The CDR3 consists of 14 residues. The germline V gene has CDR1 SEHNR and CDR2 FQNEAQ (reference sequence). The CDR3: CASSLRTGNTEAFF. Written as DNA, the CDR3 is TGTGCCAGCAGCTTACGTACCGGGAACACTGAAGCTTTCTTT.

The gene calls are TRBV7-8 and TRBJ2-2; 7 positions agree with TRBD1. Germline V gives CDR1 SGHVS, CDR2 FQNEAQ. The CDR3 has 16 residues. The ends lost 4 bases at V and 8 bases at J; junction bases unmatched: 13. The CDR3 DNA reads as TGTGCCAGCAGCTACCGGGACAGTGGGGCTTTAGGGGAGCTGTTTTTT. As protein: CASSYRDSGALGELFF.